These 9 T cell receptor beta chains were all obtained from the same sample, sequenced in a study of blood T cells in healthy people across ages. Primed by a sample-barcoded 5' primer and a J-beta primer mix, a second PCR proceeded for about 6 to 12 cycles. TCRdb fed the 5' RACE reads into MiXCR, producing one record per CDR3 protein. This table has around 1.5 million distinct CDR3 sequences, almost 60% appearing once. Sequences were obtained from blood. Source of these receptors: a man between 18 and 35 years old in good health.

This chain joins TRBV6-6 and TRBJ2-1; D is possibly TRBD1 or TRBD2 (6 bases each). Germline V CDR1 and CDR2: MNHNY, SVGAGI (reference sequence). This CDR3 spans 14 amino acids. Trimming stripped 3 bases from V and 10 bases from J, with 16 bases between. Here the CDR3 DNA reads TGTGCCAGCAGTTATGACGTAGGAGGGGGGGAGCAGTTCTTC. It translates to CASSYDVGGGEQFF.

This chain uses TRBV20-1 with TRBJ2-1; 11 nucleotides line up with TRBD2. The CDR3 length is 14 residues. Trimming cost V 5 bases and J 2 bases; bases outside gene matches: 2. Germline V gives CDR1 DFQATT, CDR2 SNEGSKA (reference sequence). CDR3 sequence reads: CSAHSGRAYNEQFF. Here the CDR3 DNA reads TGCAGTGCTCATAGCGGGAGGGCCTACAATGAGCAGTTCTTC.

This chain uses TRBV4-2 with TRBJ2-1; 8 bases match TRBD2. V lost 2 bases, J lost 9 bases, and 12 bases stayed unmatched. CDR1 is LGHNA and CDR2 is YNFKEQ in the germline V gene. CDR3 length: 16 amino acids. This CDR3 is CASSQIVGLAGSEQFF. Here the CDR3 DNA reads TGTGCCAGCAGCCAAATCGTTGGACTAGCAGGGAGTGAGCAGTTCTTC.

This clonotype occurred many times. The V call is TRBV7-6, the J call TRBJ2-7; 7 nucleotides agree with TRBD2. The CDR3 consists of 17 residues. The trim removed 1 base at V and 5 bases at J, leaving 14 bases unmatched. CDR1 and CDR2 (germline): SGHVS, FNYEAQ. The CDR3 loop is CASSLVGGGGGIHEQYF. As DNA, the CDR3 is TGTGCCAGCAGCTTAGTGGGAGGCGGCGGGGGAATACACGAGCAGTACTTC. Supplemented by reference TRBV7-6 and TRBJ2-7, the full variable domain reads GAGVSQSPRYKVTKRGQDVALRCDPISGHVSLYWYRQALGQGPEFLTYFNYEAQQDKSGLPNDRFSAERPEGSISTLTIQRTEQRDSAMYRCASSLVGGGGGIHEQYFGPGTRLTVT.

J is TRBJ2-7 and V is TRBV7-8, with 8 bases that match TRBD2. Trimming at V came to 1 base and at J to 0 bases, leaving 5 bases not matched to a gene. Germline values: CDR1 SGHVS, CDR2 FQNEAQ. The CDR3 spans 16 residues. The CDR3 nucleotides are TGTGCCAGCAGCTTAGAGGCGGGGGGCATCTCCTACGAGCAGTACTTC. Encoded protein: CASSLEAGGISYEQYF.

The genes are TRBV2 and TRBJ2-5, with 10 nucleotides matching TRBD1. The V gene's germline CDR1 is SNHLY and CDR2 FYNNEI. The CDR3 covers 14 residues. V lost 6 bases and J lost 11; bases outside the gene matches: 12. CDR3 amino acids: CASSGQGVINEQYF. The CDR3 nucleotides read TGTGCCAGCAGCGGACAGGGGGTAATCAATGAGCAGTACTTC.

This clonotype was seen a handful of times. J is TRBJ1-2 and V is TRBV4-2, with D possibly matching TRBD1 (6 bases). CDR1 is LGHNA, CDR2 YNFKEQ, per germline. There are 14 residues in the CDR3. The ends were cut back, 0 bases at V and 4 bases at J, with 9 bases in the middle. The CDR3 reads CASSQDPGAYGYTF. CDR3 DNA: TGTGCCAGCAGCCAAGACCCAGGGGCCTATGGCTACACCTTC.

V gene TRBV12-3 or TRBV12-4 combines with J gene TRBJ2-3, with 10 bases that match TRBD1. V lost 7 bases and J lost 5; bases outside the gene matches: 12. The CDR3 consists of 16 residues. The CDR3 spells CASKIRAGTGVDTQYF. CDR3 in DNA: TGTGCCAGCAAAATCCGCGCCGGGACAGGGGTAGATACGCAGTATTTT.

The CDR3 region is CASSFGLASRTDTQYF. The CDR3 DNA follows: TGCGCCAGCAGCTTCGGACTAGCGAGTAGGACAGATACGCAGTATTTT. The chain links TRBV5-1 to TRBJ2-3; 9 bases match TRBD2. This CDR3 is built from 16 residues. V lost 2 bases to trimming and J lost 3 bases; unmatched junction nucleotides: 7. CDR1 and CDR2 (germline): SGHRS, YFSETQ.